Described below is a single T cell receptor (beta chain) sequence and its context. Its recognized antigen is unknown. Base quality data are lacking; no much larger clone is found one base away. Using the deep immunoSEQ assay, TCR CDR3 regions were amplified from genomic DNA by multiplex PCR. Extracted genomic DNA from each cell subset was distributed evenly across all wells of several immunoSEQ 96-well plates, and each plate was treated as a replicate. For sorted subsets, 150 to 200 ng genomic DNA, equal to 25,000 to 35,000 T cell genomes, was loaded into each replicate PCR. The purified libraries were quantified using a Qubit 3.0 fluorometer, sized with a Bioanalyzer 2100, and then quantified again using the KAPA Library Quantification kit. A separate single-read 150-cycle Illumina NextSeq 550 flow cell was used to sequence each immunoSEQ 96-well plate. The paper's data handling went like this. The immunoSEQ output contained only junctional sequences without quality scores, so filtering could not match that applied to full-length reads. To assign V/J genes and CDR3, sequences were annotated using PyIR, a Python wrapper for IgBLAST v1.9, with IMGT germline references. Reads were filtered out if the reads had weak V/J assignments (E-value above 1e-6), no CDR3, stop codons, out-of-frame junctions, or ambiguous translated residues. V3J clonotypes were defined as sequences sharing the same inferred V gene, J gene, and CDR3 amino acid sequence. The percentage overlap between two repertoires was calculated by dividing the number of shared unique clonotypes by the size of the smaller repertoire. RTK rarefaction, the Chao1 estimator, and Recon v2.1 estimates of unobserved clonotypes were used to assess repertoire richness. Generation probabilities for all TCRbeta clonotypes obtained by the gDNA method from four donors were computed using OLGA. This immuneACCESS table, as held by TCRdb, lists in-frame sequences with V and J called but not all clones. Of the missing ones, under half trace to an unresolved V gene in checked studies; the others have no known cause. V, J and clone size are those of that table, while D and trimming were read from the DNA. This sample has some 2.4 million clones in its table, and under 95% of those were observed once. The ten most abundant clones make up 0.36% of the sample.

The data belong to a study of shared clonotypes between healthy human individuals (dated by TCRdb to about 2020). Concerning the study at large: The cohort comprised two women and a few men aged 18 to 49 years. Different laboratories and diverse techniques were used to prepare libraries and sequence TCR repertoires, to increase sequencing depth and limit assay-specific biases. Leukapheresis yielded between about 0.94 and 9.5 billion PBMCs per donor. For each donor, CD4 naive and CD4 memory were each given three plates, CD8 naive was given two plates, and CD8 memory was given one plate. The study deeply sequenced blood TCR repertoires of several healthy adults to estimate repertoire size and the extent of clonotype sharing between individuals.

The donors were healthy, HIV-negative adults with no recently reported acute infections or vaccinations. All donors were Caucasian adults living in Nashville, Tennessee, USA. CD4+ T cells were enriched by magnetic negative selection, after which naive cells were positively selected on CD45RA and the negative fraction was taken as the memory subset. Blood was collected by leukapheresis, and PBMCs were isolated by Ficoll-Histopaque density gradient centrifugation and then cryopreserved in liquid nitrogen vapor phase. Analytical flow cytometry was used to check the purity and quantity of every magnetically sorted T cell population. Genomic DNA was isolated from each sorted fraction and quantified by UV absorbance on a Nanodrop 2000c. Results and caveats for the whole study, not just this receptor: Estimated clonotype richness was generally larger for naive than for memory subsets. Pairwise subsampling led to the expectation that sequencing depth would affect the degree of clonotype sharing among donors. Across a few donors, approximately 4.9% of naive CD4, more than 3% of naive CD8, roughly 2.2% of memory CD4, and roughly 0.4% of memory CD8 clonotypes were shared. Incomplete sequencing was indicated by rarefaction of sorted-subset datasets, despite the large sequencing depth. Clonotypes shared by all four sorted-subset donors showed higher generation probabilities than non-shared clonotypes. Sampling was restricted to blood, and TCR repertoires in tissues likely differ from the TCR repertoires found in blood. The genetic and exposure-history diversity represented was limited by the small number of donors.

Measured from the cysteine to the phenylalanine, the CDR3 is 16 residues long. Left in the record is the CDR3 DNA by itself, 48 bases read in frame from the first base. Reading the germline V gene gives CDR1 SGHTA and CDR2 FQGTGA. V loses 2 bases at its end and J loses 7 bases; junction bases beyond the gene matches: 13. This chain is built from TRBV7-3 and TRBJ1-2; TRBD1 matches 7 bases in the middle. The sequence came from a man younger than 30 in good health. Some clones in this sample may be carry-over from other donors' samples. The sample comprised naive CD4+ T cells from PBMCs. Interpreted using the paper, the cell subset or site label stands for: CD45RA+ positively selected. CDR3 region: CASSLGQGVGTTGYTF. The nucleotide sequence is TGTGCCAGCAGCTTAGGCCAGGGGGTCGGTACTACTGGCTACACCTTC. Here the CDR3 is joined to the reference TRBV7-3 and TRBJ1-2 genes, and the full variable domain is: GAGVSQTPSNKVTEKGKYVELRCDPISGHTALYWYRQSLGQGPEFLIYFQGTGAADDSGLPNDRFFAVRPEGSVSTLKIQRTERGDSAVYLCASSLGQGVGTTGYTFGSGTRLTVV.